This TCR beta chain was retrieved from a study of T cell responses to AZD1222 COVID-19 vaccine. Study-wide findings and caveats: Donors were largely white British and mainly female; clonal diversity was possibly underestimated. Sampling that yielded the repertoires occurred only after the peak T cell response.

Libraries were prepared by immunoSEQ multiplex PCR; TCRdb keeps only in-frame clonotypes and omits some of them. The sample contains roughly 81,000 clones, around nine tenths of which appear only once. As to this clone: Its antigen is currently unknown.

Trimming took 3 bases from V and 1 from J, leaving 13 bases between them. CDR3 length: 16 residues. Germline V gene data show CDR1 as GTSNPN and CDR2 as SVGIG (reference sequence). Sequencing used peripheral blood, obtained on day 0 of AZD1222 vaccination. This TCR came from an adult in good health. This sequence joins TRBV30 and TRBJ2-6; the D is unclear. CDR3 loop: CAWSATRGSGANVLTF. The CDR3, as DNA: TGTGCCTGGAGCGCCACCCGTGGGTCTGGGGCCAACGTCCTGACTTTC.